What follows are 14 T cell receptor beta chains derived from one specimen sequenced in a study of blood T cells in healthy people across ages. Then a second PCR, running about 7 to 11 cycles, was carried out with a sample-barcoded 5' primer and a J-beta primer mix. TCRdb reanalysed the 5' RACE reads using MiXCR and keeps one entry per CDR3 protein. This table holds 800,000 to 950,000 distinct CDR3 sequences, around 46% found once. The specimen was blood. The source of these receptors is a man aged 25-45 years in good health.

The chain couples TRBV29-1 to TRBJ2-2; D gene ambiguous. Per germline, CDR1 SQVTM and CDR2 ANQGSEA. V was pared by 4 bases and J by 1 base, with 7 bases between. The CDR3 length is 13 residues. The CDR3 nucleotides read TGCAGCGTTGGTCCCCAGAACACCGGGGAGCTGTTTTTT. Translated, it gives CSVGPQNTGELFF.

This clonotype was observed a few times. This sequence joins TRBV7-8 and TRBJ1-4, with 8 bases that match TRBD1. V shed 1 base and J 3 bases; nucleotides not matched to a gene: 4. The germline gives CDR1 SGHVS, CDR2 FQNEAQ. The CDR3 spans 16 residues. CDR3 loop: CASSLVRDRPNEKLFF. CDR3 coding DNA: TGTGCCAGCAGCTTAGTCCGGGACAGGCCTAATGAAAAACTGTTTTTT.

This clonotype came up a few times. The rearrangement joins TRBV6-5 to TRBJ1-2; 7 bases match TRBD1. The ends lost 5 bases at V and 5 bases at J; junction bases unmatched: 5. The CDR3 runs to 13 residues. Germline CDR1 MNHEY, CDR2 SVGAGI. Written as DNA, the CDR3 is TGTGCCAGCAGTGCGACAGGGCAGTATGGCTACACCTTC. Translating gives CASSATGQYGYTF.

The sample holds a few counts of this clonotype. The chain employs TRBV4-2 and TRBJ2-3, with 7 nucleotides matching TRBD2. V lost 4 bases to trimming and J lost 2 bases; unmatched junction nucleotides: 6. This CDR3 is 15 amino acids long. The germline V gene encodes CDR1 LGHNA and CDR2 YNFKEQ. The CDR3 sequence is CASSRPAGTTDTQYF. DNA of the CDR3: TGTGCCAGCAGCCGCCCAGCGGGGACCACAGATACGCAGTATTTT.

This clonotype was counted once. V and J are TRBV6-1 and TRBJ2-7; D possibly corresponds to TRBD1 (5 bases). The length of the CDR3 is 14 residues. Germline V CDR1 and CDR2: MNHNS, SASEGT. Between the trimmed V and J ends, which lost 2 bases and 0 bases, there was a span of 8 bases. CDR3 nucleotide sequence: TGTGCCAGCAGTGAATACAGGATCTCCTACGAGCAGTACTTC. Protein: CASSEYRISYEQYF.

V usage is TRBV7-2 and J usage is TRBJ2-4, with D possibly matching TRBD1 (6 bases). TRBJ2-7 matches the DNA end more closely, so the J call is doubtful. Per the germline V gene, CDR1 is SGHTA and CDR2 is FQGNSA. This CDR3 is 15 amino acids long. The CDR3 is CASSSQGSAPGEQYF. The CDR3 DNA is TGTGCCAGCAGCTCACAGGGATCCGCACCTGGCGAGCAGTACTTC.

At least ten counts were recorded for this clonotype. This chain connects TRBV2 to TRBJ1-1; the match to TRBD1 covers 8 bases. The CDR3 extends over 14 amino acids. V shed 6 bases, J shed 1 base, and the junction held 4 bases outside the gene matches. Germline V gives CDR1 SNHLY, CDR2 FYNNEI. The CDR3 is CASRMTGANTEAFF. The CDR3 DNA reads as TGTGCCAGCAGGATGACAGGGGCGAACACTGAAGCTTTCTTT.

CDR3 region: CASSLGSSPVGLAGGPYWEQYF. DNA of the CDR3: TGTGCCAGCAGTTTGGGTTCTTCTCCGGTGGGACTAGCGGGAGGGCCTTATTGGGAGCAGTACTTC. The chain joins TRBV28 to TRBJ2-4, with 16 bases aligning to TRBD2. V lost 3 bases to trimming and J lost 13 bases; unmatched junction nucleotides: 27. Germline V gene lookup returns CDR1 MDHEN and CDR2 SYDVKM. The CDR3 totals 22 residues.

V is TRBV6-6 and J is TRBJ2-7, with D possibly TRBD2 on 5 matching bases. Germline lookup yields CDR1 MNHNY and CDR2 SVGAGI (reference sequence). The CDR3 totals 10 residues. V lost 8 bases and J lost 6, with 8 bases in between. CDR3 region: CASSSSEQYF. The CDR3, as DNA: TGTGCCAGCTCTAGCTCCGAGCAGTACTTC.

V and J are TRBV2 and TRBJ2-3, with TRBD2 matching over 13 bases. From germline, CDR1 is SNHLY and CDR2 FYNNEI. The CDR3 has 16 residues. V shed 6 bases and J 4 bases; nucleotides not matched to a gene: 7. This CDR3 reads CASRRTSGGSPDTQYF. CDR3 sequence (DNA): TGTGCCAGCAGAAGGACTAGCGGGGGCTCTCCAGATACGCAGTATTTT.

The gene calls are TRBV5-1 and TRBJ2-3, with 11 bases that match TRBD2. With V trimmed by 1 base and J by 8 bases, 6 bases remained unmatched. Looked up from germline, CDR1 is SGHRS and CDR2 is YFSETQ. The CDR3 spans 15 residues. The CDR3 spells CASSLSTSGGATQYF. CDR3 DNA: TGCGCCAGCAGCTTGAGTACTAGCGGGGGAGCTACGCAGTATTTT.

The rearrangement uses TRBV7-9 and TRBJ1-2; 7 bases map to TRBD1. Per the germline V gene, CDR1 is SEHNR and CDR2 is FQNEAQ (reference sequence). This CDR3 region has 15 residues. V lost 8 bases and J lost 7; bases outside the gene matches: 16. The CDR3 DNA follows: TGTGCCAGCGGCTCGGAAAGAACAGGGACAGCTGGCTACACCTTC. Translated, it gives CASGSERTGTAGYTF.

This clonotype was recorded many times. V usage is TRBV25-1 and J usage is TRBJ1-1, with D possibly matching TRBD1 (5 bases). V lost 1 base to trimming and J lost 1 base, with 16 bases between them. Germline CDR1 reads MGHDK; CDR2 reads SYGVNS. The CDR3 sequence is 17 residues long. This chain's CDR3 is CASSESGSGTRNTEAFF. In DNA, the CDR3 is TGTGCCAGCAGTGAATCAGGGTCCGGGACGCGGAACACTGAAGCTTTCTTT.

This clonotype has just a few counts. This rearrangement joins TRBV9 to TRBJ2-1; no clear D. The CDR3 runs 14 residues. V dropped 0 bases and J dropped 10 bases, with 14 bases sitting between them. CDR1 is SGDLS and CDR2 is YYNGEE in the germline V gene. The CDR3 sequence: CASSVAQGLGEQFF. The CDR3 nucleotides read TGTGCCAGCAGCGTAGCTCAAGGCCTGGGGGAGCAGTTCTTC.